The present TCR beta chain was sequenced within a study of human T cells and chemical hapten exposure (dated by TCRdb to 2020 to 2022). About the investigation overall: For sensitization, 2% DPC in acetone was applied to a 2 cm by 2 cm area of upper inner arm skin. Most of the patients in the cohort were female, and the cohort covered alopecia areata with under or over 50% scalp involvement, alopecia totalis and alopecia universalis. Patch testing was performed on the upper back with Finn chambers containing 0.01% DPC, and the patch tests were scored after 6 days according to International Contact Dermatitis Research Group standards. Libraries were pooled for sequencing, and per-sample TCR yields varied mainly because of small differences in library volumes within the pool. In alopecia patients, the study followed how the peripheral blood TCR repertoire changed in vivo over primary and secondary sensitization to diphenylcyclopropenone (DPC), a hapten. Patients additionally received weekly therapeutic DPC doses to the scalp throughout the roughly 23-week study period. Approximately 28 alopecia patients provided blood for TCR sequencing at one to four time points (pre-sensitization, 2, 6 and 24 weeks). Blood samples were taken from patients before sensitization (week 0) and at 2, 6 and about 24 weeks after DPC sensitization. The paper as a whole reports these results and caveats: DPC sensitization did not change the number of TCRs with a frequency above 1 in 1000, and there was no evidence of changes in global repertoire structure. Compared with pre-sensitization or healthy control sets, expanded TCRs formed significantly more large CDR3 similarity clusters, which is consistent with antigen-driven responses. Alopecia, a presumed autoimmune disease, was present in all patients, so the immune response of the patients might differ from that of healthy individuals. Patch test score correlated positively with the number of PT1 expanded TCRs, reaching significance at thresholds 8, 16 and 32 but not at 4. Repeated subsampling changed both the strength of the expansion versus patch-test correlation and the threshold at which that correlation became significant.

The method behind the library was RACE. This sample was sequenced with a NextSeq 500. Library preparation attached unique molecular identifiers to individual cDNA molecules for quantitative, reproducible TCR counting. Both TCR alpha and TCR beta chains were sequenced from each blood RNA sample. Per the authors' processing: Samples had a median of roughly 87,000 TCRs, with a range from 23,224 to 690,600. The Decombinator software suite was used to annotate V, J and CDR3 in the TCR reads. For the PS versus PT1 abundance plots, all samples were subsampled to the same number of TCRs (28,000). Expanded TCRs were defined as absent before sensitization and observed at least eight times at the 2-week time point. TCRdb redid the processing of the public reads, applying fastp at Q25 and MiXCR, and retained in-frame beta chains. CDR3 protein sequences are deduplicated, and each keeps its most common genes and DNA. None of the V and J calls come from the authors' own analysis; TCRdb made them. This sample gives about 80,000 distinct CDR3 sequences in total; 9.5% to 13% of them show up just once. The biggest ten clones account for roughly 2.3% of the sample.

V was cut back by 7 bases and J by 0 bases, leaving a gap of 9 bases between them. The CDR3 covers 12 residues, taking in both the cysteine and the phenylalanine. CDR3 DNA is the only sequence kept; it has 36 bases, read in frame from the first base. Taken from the germline V gene, the CDR1 and CDR2 loops are SQVTM and ANQGSEA. This clonotype was detected only once. Its recognized antigen is unknown. Base quality data are lacking; no much larger clone is found one base away. On its own, one read is weak support. Per the publication, the time point label means: patch test 2, 6 weeks after DPC sensitization. This sample's treatment or condition label indicates: therapeutic diphenylcyclopropenone sensitization with weekly scalp DPC. At each patch-test visit, blood was drawn before the patch test was applied. Patients were eligible if aged 18 to 70, diagnosed with alopecia and judged suitable for DPC therapy, and pregnant patients were excluded. Total RNA was extracted from unfractionated whole blood that had been collected in Tempus Blood RNA tubes.

The TCR sequence derives from a woman aged 25 to 45 with alopecia areata. Some clones in this sample may be carry-over from other donors' samples. The V and J genes are TRBV29-1 and TRBJ2-5; the D gene is perhaps TRBD2, from 6 matching bases. Sequencing used whole blood, obtained in connection with sensitization to the hapten diphenylcyclopropenone (DPC). The CDR3 corresponds to CSAGGYQETQYF. The DNA is TGCAGCGCAGGAGGGTACCAAGAGACCCAGTACTTC.